Below are 12 T cell receptor beta chains sequenced from a single sample in a study of cytomegalovirus exposure and HLA in healthy donors. The study ran its PCR with 60 Vbeta and 13 Jbeta primers. Measured with immunoSEQ multiplex PCR; TCRdb has only the in-frame clones, and not every one. Among fewer than 200,000 clones listed, roughly 78% were seen once. Sequencing used PBMCs. These receptors all stem from a woman in her forties in good health and CMV-seronegative.

The gene calls are TRBV5-6 and TRBJ2-7; 7 positions agree with TRBD1. With V trimmed by 4 bases and J by 3 bases, 16 bases remained unmatched. The CDR3 has 17 residues. From germline, CDR1 is SGHDT and CDR2 YYEEEE. In DNA, the CDR3 is TGTGCCAGCAGCACATGGGACCCCGGGACAGCGATCTACGAGCAGTACTTC. Translation: CASSTWDPGTAIYEQYF.

V gene TRBV11-2 combines with J gene TRBJ1-1, with D maybe TRBD1 (5 bases). Germline lookup yields CDR1 SGHAT and CDR2 FQNNGV. Trimming left V 1 base short and J 4 bases short, with 10 bases between. The CDR3 has 14 amino acids. Here the CDR3 DNA reads TGTGCCAGCAGCTTAGTAGGAGGGACCACTGAAGCTTTCTTT. Its translation is CASSLVGGTTEAFF.

The J gene is TRBJ2-5, the V gene TRBV6-5; D is uncertain. Germline lookup yields CDR1 MNHEY and CDR2 SVGAGI. There are 14 residues in the CDR3. The V gene lost 3 bases and the J gene lost 1 base, with 9 bases spanning the gap. The CDR3 bases are TGTGCCAGCAGTTATGGGCCGCCCCAAGAGACCCAGTACTTC. This translates into CASSYGPPQETQYF.

The J gene is TRBJ2-1, the V gene TRBV4-1, with D possibly TRBD1 on 6 matching bases. Germline V gene lookup returns CDR1 MGHRA and CDR2 YSYEKL. Trimming took 5 bases from V and 6 from J, leaving 17 bases between them. The CDR3 sequence is 15 residues long. Here the CDR3 DNA reads TGCGCCAGCAGCAAACCGGGACAAGGAAGCAATGAGCAGTTCTTC. It codes for CASSKPGQGSNEQFF.

The genes are TRBV10-3 and TRBJ1-2, with D perhaps TRBD1 (5 bases). The CDR3 length is 15 residues. Trimming cost V 4 bases and J 7 bases, with 19 bases left between them. The germline gives CDR1 ENHRY, CDR2 SYGVKD. The CDR3: CAISVIEEGAGGYTF. CDR3 DNA: TGTGCCATCAGTGTAATCGAGGAAGGGGCAGGTGGCTACACCTTC.

The rearrangement joins TRBV7-8 to TRBJ2-1; 7 bases are shared with TRBD2. CDR1 is SGHVS, CDR2 FQNEAQ, per germline. The length of the CDR3 is 15 residues. Unmatched junction bases numbered 8, after V lost 5 bases and J lost 4 bases. CDR3 in DNA: TGTGCCAGCAGCCAGGGACTAAATCGATACAATGAGCAGTTCTTC. It yields the protein CASSQGLNRYNEQFF.

This CDR3 reads CASSVGLAGTASTDTQYF. CDR3 DNA: TGTGCCAGCAGCGTGGGACTAGCGGGGACAGCTAGCACAGATACGCAGTATTTT. The chain couples TRBV9 to TRBJ2-3; TRBD2 matches at 13 bases. The CDR3 extends over 18 amino acids. Germline CDR1 reads SGDLS; CDR2 reads YYNGEE. The V and J ends lost 2 bases and 0 bases, in that order; junction bases with no gene match: 6.

The genes are TRBV28 and TRBJ1-2; D unclear. Per germline, CDR1 MDHEN and CDR2 SYDVKM. The CDR3 is 11 amino acids. Deletions cut 8 bases from V and 4 bases from J, with 8 bases between. In DNA form, the CDR3 reads TGTGCCAGCGGCCCATCCTATGGCTACACCTTC. It codes for CASGPSYGYTF.

The genes are TRBV2 and TRBJ2-2; possibly TRBD2 for D (5 bases). The germline CDR1 and CDR2 sequences are SNHLY and FYNNEI. V lost 2 bases and J lost 2, with 9 bases in between. This CDR3 is 15 amino acids long. CDR3 residues: CASSEQTTNTGELFF. The CDR3 DNA follows: TGTGCCAGCAGTGAACAGACTACCAACACCGGGGAGCTGTTTTTT.

This clone was observed a single time. V usage is TRBV27 and J usage is TRBJ2-3, with 9 bases aligning to TRBD1. There are 14 residues in the CDR3. V gave up 7 bases and J gave up 3 bases; unmatched junction bases: 5. CDR1 and CDR2 (germline): MNHEY, SMNVEV (reference sequence). The CDR3 sequence: CASTLGQGTDTQYF. In DNA, the CDR3 is TGTGCCAGCACCCTGGGACAGGGAACAGATACGCAGTATTTT.

The genes are TRBV27 and TRBJ1-6; TRBD1 matches 10 bases. The V gene's germline CDR1 is MNHEY and CDR2 SMNVEV (reference sequence). V dropped 2 bases and J dropped 8; count of bases not matched to a gene: 6. This CDR3 region has 16 residues. CDR3 bases: TGTGCCAGCAGTTTAAGGGACAGGGGTGCAGATTCACCCCTCCACTTT. Protein: CASSLRDRGADSPLHF.

This sequence joins TRBV4-1 and TRBJ2-2; weak D call: TRBD1 (5 bases). The germline V gene has CDR1 MGHRA and CDR2 YSYEKL. The CDR3 is 20 residues long. With 0 bases removed from V and 5 bases from J, the gap between germline ends came to 25 bases. Written as DNA, the CDR3 is TGCGCCAGCAGCCAAGATTCAGACACAGGCCTGGAGTTGAGGACCGGGGAGCTGTTTTTT. This sequence encodes CASSQDSDTGLELRTGELFF.